One sample yielded the 4 T cell receptor beta chains listed below, sequenced in a study of T cell repertoires in cytomegalovirus infection. Antigens of these TCRs are unknown. TCRdb fed the reads into MiXCR, producing one record per CDR3 protein. The sample consists of about 110,000 distinct CDR3 sequences, under 50% of them appearing once. The sequences come from CD8+ T cells from cultured PBMCs, collected from culture after CMV antigen stimulation. The receptors here all came from a human donor in good health (CMV status not recorded). Some clones in this sample may be carry-over from other donors' samples.

The V gene is TRBV6-5, the J gene TRBJ1-5; D remains unclear. The CDR3 contains 15 residues. The germline V gene encodes CDR1 MNHEY and CDR2 SVGAGI. The V end was cut by 6 bases, the J end by 0 bases, with 12 bases between. CDR3: CASRPDSLSNQPQHF. As DNA, the CDR3 is TGTGCCAGCAGACCCGATAGTCTTAGCAATCAGCCCCAGCATTTT.

The chain combines TRBV27 with TRBJ2-2, with unresolved D. The CDR3 length is 15 residues. Germline lookup yields CDR1 MNHEY and CDR2 SMNVEV (reference sequence). V was clipped by 4 bases and J by 3 bases, with 12 bases between them. CDR3: CASSSTTADTGELFF. As DNA, the CDR3 is TGTGCCAGCAGTTCGACCACGGCGGACACCGGGGAGCTGTTTTTT.

Only one count was recorded for this clonotype. The V and J genes are TRBV20-1 and TRBJ1-6; D is undetermined. The germline CDR1 and CDR2 sequences are DFQATT and SNEGSKA (reference sequence). The V gene lost 0 bases and the J gene lost 11 bases, with 11 bases spanning the gap. This CDR3 comprises 13 residues. The CDR3 bases are TGCAGTGCTAGAGATTTTGGGATCCCACCCCTCCACTTT. It encodes CSARDFGIPPLHF.

The chain uses TRBV19 and TRBJ1-5; the match to TRBD1 covers 9 bases. The CDR3 extends over 15 amino acids. After removal of 7 bases from V and 1 base from J, the junction contained 5 bases not matched to a gene. CDR1 LNHDA and CDR2 SQIVND come from the germline V gene (reference sequence). The CDR3 DNA reads TGTGCCAGTAACCCACAGGGGGCGAGCAATCAGCCCCAGCATTTT. Protein sequence: CASNPQGASNQPQHF.